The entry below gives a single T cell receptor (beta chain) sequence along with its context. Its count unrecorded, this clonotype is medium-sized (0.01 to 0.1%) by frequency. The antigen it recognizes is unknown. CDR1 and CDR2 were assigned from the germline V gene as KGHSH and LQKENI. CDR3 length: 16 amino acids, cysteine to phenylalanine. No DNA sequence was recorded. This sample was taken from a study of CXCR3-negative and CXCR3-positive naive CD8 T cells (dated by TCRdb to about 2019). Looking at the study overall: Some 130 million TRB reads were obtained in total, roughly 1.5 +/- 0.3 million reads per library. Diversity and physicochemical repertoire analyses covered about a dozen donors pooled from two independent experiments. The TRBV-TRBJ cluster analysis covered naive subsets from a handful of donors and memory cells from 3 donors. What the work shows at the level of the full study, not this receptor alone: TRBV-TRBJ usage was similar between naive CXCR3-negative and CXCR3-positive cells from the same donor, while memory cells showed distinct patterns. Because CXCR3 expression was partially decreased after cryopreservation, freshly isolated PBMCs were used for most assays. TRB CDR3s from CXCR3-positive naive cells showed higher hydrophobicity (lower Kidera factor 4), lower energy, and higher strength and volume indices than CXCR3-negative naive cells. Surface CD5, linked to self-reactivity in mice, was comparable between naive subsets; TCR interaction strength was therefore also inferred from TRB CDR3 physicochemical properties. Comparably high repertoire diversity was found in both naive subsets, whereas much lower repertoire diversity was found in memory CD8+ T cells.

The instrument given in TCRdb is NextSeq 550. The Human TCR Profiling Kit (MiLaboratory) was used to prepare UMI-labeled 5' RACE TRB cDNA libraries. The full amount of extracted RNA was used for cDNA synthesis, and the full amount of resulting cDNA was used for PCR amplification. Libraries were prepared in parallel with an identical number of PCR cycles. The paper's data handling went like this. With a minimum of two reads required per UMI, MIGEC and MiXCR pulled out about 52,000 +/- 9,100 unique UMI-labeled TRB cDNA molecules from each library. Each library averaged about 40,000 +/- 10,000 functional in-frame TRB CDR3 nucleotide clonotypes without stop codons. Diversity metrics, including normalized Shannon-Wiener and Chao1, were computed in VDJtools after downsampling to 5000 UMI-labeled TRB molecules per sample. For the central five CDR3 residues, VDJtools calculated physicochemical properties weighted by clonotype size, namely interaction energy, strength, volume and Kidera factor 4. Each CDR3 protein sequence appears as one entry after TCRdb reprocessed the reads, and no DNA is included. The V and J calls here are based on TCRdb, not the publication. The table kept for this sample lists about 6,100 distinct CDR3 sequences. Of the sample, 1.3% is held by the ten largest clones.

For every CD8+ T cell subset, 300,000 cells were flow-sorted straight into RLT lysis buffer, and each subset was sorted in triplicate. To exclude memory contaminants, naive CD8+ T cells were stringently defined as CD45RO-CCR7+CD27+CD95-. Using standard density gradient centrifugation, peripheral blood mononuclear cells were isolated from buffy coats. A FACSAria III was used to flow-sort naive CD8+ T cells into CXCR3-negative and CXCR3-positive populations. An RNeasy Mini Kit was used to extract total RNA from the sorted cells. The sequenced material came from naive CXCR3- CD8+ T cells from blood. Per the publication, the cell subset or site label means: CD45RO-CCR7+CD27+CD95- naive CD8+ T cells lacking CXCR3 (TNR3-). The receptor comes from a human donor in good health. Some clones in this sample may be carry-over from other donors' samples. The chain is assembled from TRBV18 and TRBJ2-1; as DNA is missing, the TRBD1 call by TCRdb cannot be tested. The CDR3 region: CASSPPEKGHDNEQFF. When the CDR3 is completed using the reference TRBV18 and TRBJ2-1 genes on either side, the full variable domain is NAGVMQNPRHLVRRRGQEARLRCSPMKGHSHVYWYRQLPEEGLKFMVYLQKENIIDESGMPKERFSAEFPKEGPSILRIQQVVRGDSAAYFCASSPPEKGHDNEQFFGPGTRLTVL.